This T cell receptor (beta chain) was captured in a study of blood T cell repertoires in COVID-19. Germline CDR1 reads SQVTM; CDR2 reads ANQGSEA. The CDR3 has 11 residues. Trimming removed 5 bases from V and 3 bases from J, with 7 bases in between. Using immunoSEQ multiplex PCR, the repertoire was profiled, and TCRdb retains in-frame clones only, with some absent. Among over 200,000 clones listed, about 90% were seen once. Participants' reported clinical history set cohort assignment. Sequencing was carried out using PBMCs or T cells enriched from blood (not recorded which). The sequence derives from a human donor in a cohort exposed to, infected with or recovered from COVID-19 (not recorded which). The donor label of this sample is uncertain. This chain uses TRBV29-1 with TRBJ1-1; D perhaps matches TRBD1 (6 bases). CDR3 amino acids: CSVSGDTEAFF. Here the CDR3 DNA reads TGCAGCGTTTCAGGGGACACTGAAGCTTTCTTT. Variable domain in full (rest from reference TRBV29-1 and TRBJ1-1): SAVISQKPSRDICQRGTSLTIQCQVDSQVTMMFWYRQQPGQSLTLIATANQGSEATYESGFVIDKFPISRPNLTFSTLTVSNMSPEDSSIYLCSVSGDTEAFFGQGTRLTVV.